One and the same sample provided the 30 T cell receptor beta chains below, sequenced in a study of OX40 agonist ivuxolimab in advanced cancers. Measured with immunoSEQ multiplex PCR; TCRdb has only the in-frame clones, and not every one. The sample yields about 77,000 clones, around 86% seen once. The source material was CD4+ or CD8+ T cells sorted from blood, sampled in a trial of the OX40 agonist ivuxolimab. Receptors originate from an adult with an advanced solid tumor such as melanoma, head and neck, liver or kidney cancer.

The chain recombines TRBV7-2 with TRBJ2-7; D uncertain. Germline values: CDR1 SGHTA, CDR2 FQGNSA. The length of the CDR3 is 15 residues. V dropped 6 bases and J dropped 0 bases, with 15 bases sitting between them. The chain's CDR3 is CASSFLLVGSYEQYF. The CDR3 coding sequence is TGTGCCAGCAGTTTTTTGCTAGTCGGCTCCTACGAGCAGTACTTC.

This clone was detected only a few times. The CDR3: CASSRVMNTEAFF. The CDR3 region has the DNA TGTGCCAGCTCAAGGGTTATGAACACTGAAGCTTTCTTT. The chain joins TRBV18 to TRBJ1-1; no definite D call. The germline CDR1 and CDR2 sequences are KGHSH and LQKENI. Trimming cost V 5 bases and J 0 bases, with 7 bases left between them. The CDR3 spans 13 residues.

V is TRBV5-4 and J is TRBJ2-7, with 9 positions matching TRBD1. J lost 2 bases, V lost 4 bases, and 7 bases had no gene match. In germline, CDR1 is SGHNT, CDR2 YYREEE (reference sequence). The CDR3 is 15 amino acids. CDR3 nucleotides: TGTGCCAGCAGCCCCTGGGACAGGGCCCCCTACGAGCAGTACTTC. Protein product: CASSPWDRAPYEQYF. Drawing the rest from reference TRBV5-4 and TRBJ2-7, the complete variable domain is ETGVTQSPTHLIKTRGQQVTLRCSSQSGHNTVSWYQQALGQGPQFIFQYYREEENGRGNFPPRFSGLQFPNYSSELNVNALELDDSALYLCASSPWDRAPYEQYFGPGTRLTVT.

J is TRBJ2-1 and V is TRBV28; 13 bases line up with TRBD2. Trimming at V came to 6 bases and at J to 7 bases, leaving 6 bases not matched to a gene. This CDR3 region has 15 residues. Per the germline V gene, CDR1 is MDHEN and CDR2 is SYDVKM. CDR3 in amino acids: CASRLAGGLRNEQFF. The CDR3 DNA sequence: TGTGCCAGCAGACTAGCGGGGGGGCTAAGGAATGAGCAGTTCTTC.

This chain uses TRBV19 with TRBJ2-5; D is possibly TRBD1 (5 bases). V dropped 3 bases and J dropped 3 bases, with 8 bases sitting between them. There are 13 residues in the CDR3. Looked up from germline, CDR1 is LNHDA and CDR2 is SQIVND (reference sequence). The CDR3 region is CASSIRQKETQYF. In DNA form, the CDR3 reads TGTGCCAGTAGTATCCGACAGAAAGAGACCCAGTACTTC.

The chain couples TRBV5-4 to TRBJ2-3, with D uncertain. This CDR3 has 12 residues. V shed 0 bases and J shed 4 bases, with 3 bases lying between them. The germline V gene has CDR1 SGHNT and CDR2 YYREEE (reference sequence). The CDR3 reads CASSLVADTQYF. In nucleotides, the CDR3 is TGTGCCAGCAGCTTGGTGGCAGATACGCAGTATTTT. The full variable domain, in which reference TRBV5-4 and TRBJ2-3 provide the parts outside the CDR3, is ETGVTQSPTHLIKTRGQQVTLRCSSQSGHNTVSWYQQALGQGPQFIFQYYREEENGRGNFPPRFSGLQFPNYSSELNVNALELDDSALYLCASSLVADTQYFGPGTRLTVL.

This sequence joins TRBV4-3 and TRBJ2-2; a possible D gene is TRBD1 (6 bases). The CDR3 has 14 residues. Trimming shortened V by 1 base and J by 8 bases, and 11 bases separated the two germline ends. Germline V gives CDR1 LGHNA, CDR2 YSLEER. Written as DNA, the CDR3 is TGCGCCAGCAGCCAAGCAGGGGTCGGGGGGGAGCTGTTTTTT. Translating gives CASSQAGVGGELFF.

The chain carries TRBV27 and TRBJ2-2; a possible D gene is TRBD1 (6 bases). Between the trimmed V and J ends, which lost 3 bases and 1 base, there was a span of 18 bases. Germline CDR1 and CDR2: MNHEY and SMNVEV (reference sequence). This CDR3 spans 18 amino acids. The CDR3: CASSFIARDIMNTGELFF. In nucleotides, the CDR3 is TGTGCCAGCAGTTTCATTGCCCGGGACATAATGAACACCGGGGAGCTGTTTTTT.

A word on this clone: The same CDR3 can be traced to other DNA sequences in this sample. The CDR3 DNA reads TGCGCCAGCAGCTTGGATGGACAGGGGGGCACTGAAGCTTTCTTT. This sequence encodes CASSLDGQGGTEAFF. The rearrangement uses TRBV5-1 and TRBJ1-1; 10 positions match TRBD1. The V gene's germline CDR1 is SGHRS and CDR2 YFSETQ. The V and J ends lost 0 bases and 4 bases, in that order; junction bases with no gene match: 3. CDR3 size: 15 residues.

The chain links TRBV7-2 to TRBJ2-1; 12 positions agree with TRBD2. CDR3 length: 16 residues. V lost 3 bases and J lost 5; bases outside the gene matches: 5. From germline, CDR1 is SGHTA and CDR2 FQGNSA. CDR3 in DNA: TGTGCCAGCAGCTTTAAGACTAGCGGGAGCCACAATGAGCAGTTCTTC. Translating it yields CASSFKTSGSHNEQFF.

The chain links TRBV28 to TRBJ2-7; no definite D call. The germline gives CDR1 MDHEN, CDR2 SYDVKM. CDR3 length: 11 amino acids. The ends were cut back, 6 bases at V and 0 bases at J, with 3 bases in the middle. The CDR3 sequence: CASRLSYEQYF. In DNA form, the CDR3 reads TGTGCCAGCAGGCTCTCCTACGAGCAGTACTTC.

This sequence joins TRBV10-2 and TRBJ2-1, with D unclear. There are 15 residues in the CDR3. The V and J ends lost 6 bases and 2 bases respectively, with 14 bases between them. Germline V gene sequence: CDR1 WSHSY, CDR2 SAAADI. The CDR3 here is CASRDTESPYNEQFF. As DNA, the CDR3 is TGCGCCAGCAGGGATACAGAAAGTCCCTACAATGAGCAGTTCTTC.

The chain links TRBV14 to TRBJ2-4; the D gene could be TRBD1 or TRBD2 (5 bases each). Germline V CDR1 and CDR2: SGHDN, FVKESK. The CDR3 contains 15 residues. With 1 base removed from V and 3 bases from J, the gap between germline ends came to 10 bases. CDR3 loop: CASSQVGAGKNIQYF. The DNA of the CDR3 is TGTGCCAGCAGCCAAGTAGGGGCGGGCAAAAACATTCAGTACTTC.

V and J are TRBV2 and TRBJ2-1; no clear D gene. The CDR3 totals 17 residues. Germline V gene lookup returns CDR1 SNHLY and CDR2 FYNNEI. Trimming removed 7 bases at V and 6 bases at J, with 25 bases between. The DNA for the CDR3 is TGTGCCAGCAACCGGGTCCCGGGCCGAGCGTCTGTCAATGAGCAGTTCTTC. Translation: CASNRVPGRASVNEQFF.

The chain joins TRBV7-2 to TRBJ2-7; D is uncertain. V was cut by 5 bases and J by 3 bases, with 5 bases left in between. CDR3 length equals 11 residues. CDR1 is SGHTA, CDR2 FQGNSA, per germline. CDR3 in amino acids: CASSPGYEQYF. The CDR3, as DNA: TGTGCCAGCAGCCCTGGCTACGAGCAGTACTTC.

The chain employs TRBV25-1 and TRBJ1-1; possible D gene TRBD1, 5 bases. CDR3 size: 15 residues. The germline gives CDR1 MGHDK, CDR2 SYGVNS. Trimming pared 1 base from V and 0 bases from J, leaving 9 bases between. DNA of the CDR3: TGTGCCAGCAGTGAATCTGTCAGGGTGAACACTGAAGCTTTCTTT. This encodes CASSESVRVNTEAFF.

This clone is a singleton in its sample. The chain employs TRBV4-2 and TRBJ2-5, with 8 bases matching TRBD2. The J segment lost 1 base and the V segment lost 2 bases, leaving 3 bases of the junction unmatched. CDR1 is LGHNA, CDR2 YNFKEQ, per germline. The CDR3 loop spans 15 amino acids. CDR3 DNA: TGTGCCAGCAGCCAACCAACTAGCGGCCAAGAGACCCAGTACTTC. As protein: CASSQPTSGQETQYF.

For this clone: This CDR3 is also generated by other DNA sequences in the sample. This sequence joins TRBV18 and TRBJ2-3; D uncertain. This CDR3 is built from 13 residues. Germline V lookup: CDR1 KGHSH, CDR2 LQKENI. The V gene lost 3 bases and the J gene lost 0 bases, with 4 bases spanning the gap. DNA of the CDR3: TGTGCCAGCTCACCGCCTAGCACAGATACGCAGTATTTT. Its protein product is CASSPPSTDTQYF.

This chain's CDR3 is CASSLRQTNYGYTF. CDR3 sequence (DNA): TGTGCCAGCAGCTTACGTCAGACTAACTATGGCTACACCTTC. The chain has TRBV5-6 and TRBJ1-2; no firm D call. In germline, CDR1 is SGHDT, CDR2 YYEEEE. Trimming stripped 2 bases from V and 0 bases from J, with 8 bases between. The CDR3 loop spans 14 amino acids. The full variable domain, in which reference TRBV5-6 and TRBJ1-2 provide the parts outside the CDR3, is DAGVTQSPTHLIKTRGQQVTLRCSPKSGHDTVSWYQQALGQGPQFIFQYYEEEERQRGNFPDRFSGHQFPNYSSELNVNALLLGDSALYLCASSLRQTNYGYTFGSGTRLTVV.

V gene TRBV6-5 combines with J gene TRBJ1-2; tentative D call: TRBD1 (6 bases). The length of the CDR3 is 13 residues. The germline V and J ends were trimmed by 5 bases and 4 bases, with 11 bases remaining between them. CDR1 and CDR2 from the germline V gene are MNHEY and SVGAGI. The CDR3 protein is CASSIETGYGYTF. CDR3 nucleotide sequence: TGTGCCAGCAGTATAGAGACAGGCTATGGCTACACCTTC.

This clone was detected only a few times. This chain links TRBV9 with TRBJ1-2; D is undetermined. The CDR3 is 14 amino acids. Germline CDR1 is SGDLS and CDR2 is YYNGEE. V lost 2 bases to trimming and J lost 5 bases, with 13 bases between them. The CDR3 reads CASSVEGGPYGYTF. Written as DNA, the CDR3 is TGTGCCAGCAGCGTCGAGGGAGGACCATATGGCTACACCTTC.

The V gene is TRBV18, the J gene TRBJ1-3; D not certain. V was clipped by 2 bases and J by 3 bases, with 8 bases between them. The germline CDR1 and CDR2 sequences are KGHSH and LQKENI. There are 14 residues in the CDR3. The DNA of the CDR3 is TGTGCCAGCTCACCAGGTGTTATTGGAAACACCATATATTTT. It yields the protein CASSPGVIGNTIYF.

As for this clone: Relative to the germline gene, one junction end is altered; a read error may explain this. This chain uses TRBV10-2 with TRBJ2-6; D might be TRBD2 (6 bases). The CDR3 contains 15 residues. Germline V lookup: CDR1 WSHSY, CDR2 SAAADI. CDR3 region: CASRSGPSRANVLTF. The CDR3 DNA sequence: TGCGCCAGCAGAAGCGGGCCCTCTAGGGCCAACGTCCTGACTTTC.

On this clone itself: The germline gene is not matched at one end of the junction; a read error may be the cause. CDR3 amino acids: CASSLVKETRYF. The CDR3 nucleotides read TGTGCCAGCAGCTTAGTTAAAGAGACCCGGTACTTC. This sequence joins TRBV7-9 and TRBJ2-5; D remains ambiguous. Germline lookup yields CDR1 SEHNR and CDR2 FQNEAQ (reference sequence). There are 12 residues in the CDR3. The entire variable domain, with the rest obtained from reference TRBV7-9 and TRBJ2-5, is as follows: DTGVSQNPRHKITKRGQNVTFRCDPISEHNRLYWYRQTLGQGPEFLTYFQNEAQLEKSRLLSDRFSAERPKGSFSTLEIQRTEQGDSAMYLCASSLVKETRYFGPGTRLLVL.

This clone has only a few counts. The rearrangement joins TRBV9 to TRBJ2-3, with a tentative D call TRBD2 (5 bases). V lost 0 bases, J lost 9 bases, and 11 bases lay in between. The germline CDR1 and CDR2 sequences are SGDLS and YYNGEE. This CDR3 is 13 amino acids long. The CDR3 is CASSVELTGTQYF. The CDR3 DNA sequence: TGTGCCAGCAGCGTAGAACTAACGGGAACGCAGTATTTT.

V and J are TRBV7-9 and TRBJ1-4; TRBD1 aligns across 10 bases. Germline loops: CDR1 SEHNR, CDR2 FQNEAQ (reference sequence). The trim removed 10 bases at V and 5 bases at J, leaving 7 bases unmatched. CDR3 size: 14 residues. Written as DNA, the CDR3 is TGTGCCACCCGGGAGGGACAGGGGAATGAAAAACTGTTTTTT. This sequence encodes CATREGQGNEKLFF. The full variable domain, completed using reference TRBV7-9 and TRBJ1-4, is DTGVSQNPRHKITKRGQNVTFRCDPISEHNRLYWYRQTLGQGPEFLTYFQNEAQLEKSRLLSDRFSAERPKGSFSTLEIQRTEQGDSAMYLCATREGQGNEKLFFGSGTQLSVL.

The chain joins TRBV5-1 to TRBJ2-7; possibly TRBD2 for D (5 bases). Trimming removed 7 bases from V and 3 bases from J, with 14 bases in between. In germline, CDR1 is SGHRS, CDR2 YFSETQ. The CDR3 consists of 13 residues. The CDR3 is CASPETGNYEQYF. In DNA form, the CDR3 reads TGCGCCAGCCCTGAGACCGGGAACTACGAGCAGTACTTC.

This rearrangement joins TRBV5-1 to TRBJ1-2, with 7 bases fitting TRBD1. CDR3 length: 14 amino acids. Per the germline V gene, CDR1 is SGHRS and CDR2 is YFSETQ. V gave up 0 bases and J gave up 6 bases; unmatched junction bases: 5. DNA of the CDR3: TGCGCCAGCAGCTTGGTAGGGGGCACGGATGGCTACACCTTC. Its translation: CASSLVGGTDGYTF.

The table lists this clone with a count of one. CDR3 protein: CASLSQFSGANVLTF. CDR3 nucleotide sequence: TGTGCCAGCCTCAGTCAGTTCTCTGGGGCCAACGTCCTGACTTTC. The gene calls are TRBV6-5 and TRBJ2-6; D is ambiguous. From germline, CDR1 is MNHEY and CDR2 SVGAGI. V was pared by 8 bases and J by 0 bases, with 11 bases between. The CDR3 covers 15 residues.

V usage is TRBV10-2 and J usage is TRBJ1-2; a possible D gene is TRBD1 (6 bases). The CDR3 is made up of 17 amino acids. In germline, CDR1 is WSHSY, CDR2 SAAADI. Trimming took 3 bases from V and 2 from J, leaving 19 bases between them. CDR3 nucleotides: TGCGCCAGCAGTGAAGGGTCCGGGGGCAGGCGAAACTATGGCTACACCTTC. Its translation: CASSEGSGGRRNYGYTF.